This entry describes one T cell receptor (beta chain). Antigen: not known. The CDR3 covers 13 residues. V lost 1 base to trimming and J lost 5 bases, with 8 bases between them. The data derive from a study of T cell responses to AZD1222 COVID-19 vaccine. Study observations and caveats: Along spike, vaccine-associated CD4 TCRs were found throughout, with dominance at 160-218 and 743-854. Following two doses of AZD1222, Spike-specific TCR breadth and depth rose. Baseline testing showed seropositivity in only a handful of AZD1222 recipients.

This table comes from immunoSEQ multiplex PCR, and its TCRdb copy is limited to in-frame clones, with some not included. The sample gives tens of thousands of clones, about nine tenths of which show up once; roughly a quarter is in the top ten. The rearrangement joins TRBV12-3 or TRBV12-4 to TRBJ1-1; D gene unclear. The sequences come from peripheral blood, collected on day 0 of AZD1222 vaccination. This sequence was found in an adult in good health. DNA for the CDR3: TGTGCCAGCAGTTTAGAGAGGGAAACTGAAGCTTTCTTT. Residues: CASSLERETEAFF.